These 23 T cell receptor beta chains came from one sample sequenced in a study of blood T cells in healthy people across ages. The second PCR ran roughly 6 to 11 cycles with a sample-barcoded 5' primer and J-beta primers. MiXCR was run by TCRdb on the 5' RACE reads, yielding one entry per CDR3 protein. The sample lists roughly 1,800,000 distinct CDR3 sequences; just under 50% were seen once. Sequences were obtained from blood. The receptor set was obtained from a woman between 40 and 55 years old in good health.

This clonotype occurred a few times. The V and J genes are TRBV7-2 and TRBJ2-7; TRBD1 might be the D (6 bases). CDR3 length: 17 amino acids. V was shortened by 0 bases and J by 3 bases, with 18 bases between the two germline ends. Per the germline V gene, CDR1 is SGHTA and CDR2 is FQGNSA. Here the CDR3 reads CASSLAQDPARGYEQYF. CDR3 nucleotide sequence: TGTGCCAGCAGCTTAGCGCAGGATCCAGCCAGGGGCTACGAGCAGTACTTC.

This clonotype is a singleton in its sample. The chain joins TRBV28 to TRBJ1-6, with no clear D. V lost 4 bases and J 0 bases, leaving 13 bases between the germline ends. Germline CDR1 is MDHEN and CDR2 is SYDVKM. The CDR3 consists of 17 residues. Here the CDR3 reads CASSWAEPSSYNSPLHF. The DNA of the CDR3 is TGTGCCAGCAGTTGGGCGGAACCCAGCTCCTATAATTCACCCCTCCACTTT.

In its sample, this clonotype was seen once. This chain links TRBV24-1 with TRBJ2-1; no firm D call. Trimming pared 3 bases from V and 4 bases from J, leaving 12 bases between. There are 15 residues in the CDR3. Germline V CDR1 and CDR2: KGHDR, SFDVKD. CDR3 coding DNA: TGTGCCACCAGTGATCTGGAAAAACCATACAATGAGCAGTTCTTC. It codes for CATSDLEKPYNEQFF.

This chain joins TRBV28 and TRBJ2-3, with D tentatively TRBD2 (6 bases). Germline values: CDR1 MDHEN, CDR2 SYDVKM. This CDR3 region has 16 residues. Trimming stripped 3 bases from V and 0 bases from J, with 13 bases between. The CDR3 protein is CASSLGLRGSTDTQYF. CDR3 bases: TGTGCCAGCAGTTTGGGACTGCGGGGTAGCACAGATACGCAGTATTTT.

Remarks on this clonotype: The germline gene is not matched at one end of the junction; a read error may be the cause. V and J are TRBV7-7 and TRBJ2-1; the match to TRBD2 covers 11 bases. Looked up from germline, CDR1 is SSHAT and CDR2 is FNYEAQ (reference sequence). This CDR3 comprises 14 residues. The CDR3 sequence: CASSSTSGDNEQFF. The CDR3 DNA reads as TGTGCTAGCAGCTCGACTAGCGGGGACAATGAGCAGTTCTTC.

CDR3 protein: CARKEIAGGLKGRQYF. Here the CDR3 DNA reads TGTGCCAGGAAAGAAATAGCGGGGGGGCTCAAAGGGCGGCAGTATTTT. The V gene is TRBV2, the J gene TRBJ2-3; 11 positions agree with TRBD2. This CDR3 is 16 amino acids long. Germline CDR1 is SNHLY and CDR2 is FYNNEI. V lost 9 bases to trimming and J lost 11 bases; unmatched junction nucleotides: 19.

CDR3 bases: TGCGCCAGCAGCTTGGAAAGAGCGGGGGGGCTCTATGAGCAGTTCTTC. Encoded protein: CASSLERAGGLYEQFF. This chain links TRBV5-1 with TRBJ2-1; 10 nucleotides align to TRBD2. CDR1 SGHRS and CDR2 YFSETQ come from the germline V gene. The CDR3 is 16 amino acids. V trimming: 0 bases; J trimming: 8 bases; junction bases outside the gene matches: 8.

This clonotype was counted only a few times. The rearrangement joins TRBV11-1 to TRBJ2-3, with TRBD2 identical over 8 bases. V dropped 5 bases and J dropped 5; count of bases not matched to a gene: 9. Looked up from germline, CDR1 is SGHAT and CDR2 is FQDESV (reference sequence). This CDR3 is built from 15 residues. CDR3 amino acids: CASSPGGGRVDTQYF. CDR3 coding DNA: TGTGCCAGCAGCCCCGGCGGGGGGCGAGTAGATACGCAGTATTTT.

The V gene is TRBV7-9, the J gene TRBJ1-2; tentatively, D is TRBD1 (6 bases). Trimming stripped 4 bases from V and 2 bases from J, with 14 bases between. CDR1 is SEHNR, CDR2 FQNEAQ, per germline (reference sequence). CDR3 length: 15 residues. The CDR3 DNA follows: TGTGCCAGCAGCTCACCCCGGGGACACAACTATGGCTACACCTTC. It codes for CASSSPRGHNYGYTF.

Here the CDR3 DNA reads TGCGCCAGCAGCTCCGTTAGCGGGGGCGCAGATACGCAGTATTTT. Translating it yields CASSSVSGGADTQYF. J is TRBJ2-3 and V is TRBV5-1; 9 positions match TRBD2. The germline V gene has CDR1 SGHRS and CDR2 YFSETQ. The CDR3 sequence is 15 residues long. With 3 bases clipped from V and 4 bases from J, the junction kept 6 bases outside the gene matches.

The table lists this clonotype with a few counts. The chain is built from TRBV6-2 or TRBV6-3 and TRBJ2-7; 8 bases map to TRBD1. The CDR3 sequence is 15 residues long. Losses at the gene ends were 6 bases for V and 2 bases for J; bases not matched to a gene: 9. Germline V gene sequence: CDR1 MNHEY, CDR2 SVGEGT. The DNA for the CDR3 is TGTGCCAGCAGCCAACCCAGGGGGCTCGCCTACGAGCAGTACTTC. Its protein is CASSQPRGLAYEQYF.

The rearrangement links TRBV7-6 to TRBJ2-7; 8 nucleotides line up with TRBD1. From germline, CDR1 is SGHVS and CDR2 FNYEAQ. This CDR3 has 13 residues. V lost 5 bases to trimming and J lost 5 bases; unmatched junction nucleotides: 5. CDR3 nucleotide sequence: TGTGCCAGCAGCATAACAGGGGGAAACGAGCAGTACTTC. Protein: CASSITGGNEQYF.

This CDR3 reads CASSYSSQGMPNIQYF. The CDR3 bases are TGTGCCAGCAGTTACTCGTCCCAGGGGATGCCTAACATTCAGTACTTC. The chain has TRBV6-6 and TRBJ2-4, with a tentative D call TRBD1 (6 bases). The CDR3 length is 16 residues. Germline-derived CDR1 and CDR2 are MNHNY and SVGAGI (reference sequence). Trimming removed 0 bases from V and 7 bases from J, with 16 bases in between.

The sample holds a few counts of this clonotype. CDR3 nucleotide sequence: TGTGCCAGCAGACCCCCGGGGGCAGGTCGCTACGAGCAGTACTTC. Its protein is CASRPPGAGRYEQYF. The chain uses TRBV6-1 and TRBJ2-4, with D perhaps matching TRBD1 or TRBD2 (6 bases each). The J call may be in error: the DNA end matches TRBJ2-7 better. Germline CDR1 and CDR2: MNHNS and SASEGT. The CDR3 totals 15 residues.

The chain has TRBV27 and TRBJ2-1, with 8 bases identical to TRBD2. Germline V gene data show CDR1 as MNHEY and CDR2 as SMNVEV (reference sequence). The CDR3 covers 15 residues. V dropped 6 bases and J dropped 4; count of bases not matched to a gene: 8. CDR3 coding DNA: TGTGCCAGCAGACCGCGGGGGGCGCCGTACAATGAGCAGTTCTTC. Its translation: CASRPRGAPYNEQFF.

This clonotype occurred a few times. This chain uses TRBV20-1 with TRBJ1-2; 9 nucleotides line up with TRBD1. Per germline, CDR1 DFQATT and CDR2 SNEGSKA (reference sequence). There are 15 residues in the CDR3. The trim removed 5 bases at V and 2 bases at J, leaving 9 bases unmatched. The CDR3 is CSAVSRQGENYGYTF. CDR3 DNA sequence: TGCAGTGCTGTATCGAGACAGGGGGAAAACTATGGCTACACCTTC.

V is TRBV7-2 and J is TRBJ1-2, with no clear D. V was cut by 5 bases and J by 6 bases, with 13 bases left in between. Germline assignment: CDR1 SGHTA and CDR2 FQGNSA. The CDR3 is 13 amino acids. The CDR3 loop reads CASSARRQDGYTF. For the CDR3, the DNA is TGTGCCAGCAGCGCCCGTCGGCAGGATGGCTACACCTTC.

This clonotype was seen only a few times. The rearrangement links TRBV2 to TRBJ2-5; 15 nucleotides match TRBD2. The junction had 12 bases not matched to a gene; V was cut back by 4 bases and J by 3 bases. CDR3 length: 19 residues. Per the germline V gene, CDR1 is SNHLY and CDR2 is FYNNEI. CDR3 nucleotide sequence: TGTGCCAGCAGTGTTAATCCGGGACTAGCGGGGGGCCTGAAAGAGACCCAGTACTTC. Its translation is CASSVNPGLAGGLKETQYF.

The CDR3 spells CASSPRDRVVGLNTEAFF. The CDR3 coding sequence is TGTGCCAGCAGCCCCCGGGACAGGGTTGTGGGGCTCAACACTGAAGCTTTCTTT. The chain joins TRBV7-2 to TRBJ1-1; TRBD1 matches at 9 bases. With V trimmed by 5 bases and J by 2 bases, 15 bases remained unmatched. CDR1 and CDR2 (germline): SGHTA, FQGNSA. The CDR3 has 18 residues.

CDR3 sequence reads: CSGTGQGYNEQFF. The CDR3 DNA reads as TGCAGCGGTACGGGACAGGGATACAATGAGCAGTTCTTC. The V and J genes are TRBV29-1 and TRBJ2-1; 9 bases fit TRBD1. Germline lookup yields CDR1 SQVTM and CDR2 ANQGSEA. V lost 7 bases and J lost 4; bases outside the gene matches: 5. The CDR3 runs to 13 residues.

The CDR3 is CSARPSGQGGQETQYF. In DNA form, the CDR3 reads TGCAGTGCTAGACCATCGGGGCAGGGAGGTCAAGAGACCCAGTACTTC. The chain is built from TRBV20-1 and TRBJ2-5, with D possibly TRBD2 on 6 matching bases. Germline lookup yields CDR1 DFQATT and CDR2 SNEGSKA (reference sequence). This CDR3 comprises 16 residues. Between the trimmed V and J ends, which lost 2 bases and 2 bases, there was a span of 18 bases.

Only a few counts were recorded for this clonotype. The chain combines TRBV12-3 or TRBV12-4 with TRBJ2-6; 7 bases are shared with TRBD1. V lost 6 bases and J lost 0; bases outside the gene matches: 8. The CDR3 totals 17 residues. The CDR3 coding sequence is TGTGCCAGCAGCGACAGGGTTTTTAGCTCTGGGGCCAACGTCCTGACTTTC. Its protein product is CASSDRVFSSGANVLTF.

There are many counts of this clonotype. The chain carries TRBV6-5 and TRBJ2-1, with 8 bases lining up with TRBD1. The CDR3 loop spans 16 amino acids. The V segment lost 5 bases and the J segment 4 bases; nucleotides outside the gene matches: 10. The germline gives CDR1 MNHEY, CDR2 SVGAGI. CDR3 nucleotide sequence: TGTGCCAGCAGTACCCGACGACAGGGGAGGTACAATGAGCAGTTCTTC. It encodes CASSTRRQGRYNEQFF.